These T cell receptor beta chains were read from a single sample in a study of blood T cell repertoires in COVID-19. Profiled with immunoSEQ multiplex PCR; TCRdb holds only in-frame clones, not every one. This repertoire shows around 90,000 clones, roughly 80% found once; its top ten account for roughly 19%. Sequenced sample: peripheral blood. These receptors were collected from a human donor in a cohort sampled during active COVID-19. CDR3s include the opening cysteine and the closing phenylalanine or tryptophan. D genes are given only for firm matches. The size entry is marked missing in some rows and otherwise reads once, few, many or a size class.

abundance	v_gene	j_gene	d_gene	CDR3aa	CDR3nt
once	TRBV28	TRBJ1-2	TRBD1	CASSQGARSSNYGYTF	TGTGCCAGCAGTCAGGGGGCGCGATCTTCTAACTATGGCTACACCTTC
few	TRBV5-1	TRBJ1-4	.	CASSLLGAREKLFF	TGCGCCAGCAGCTTGCTAGGGGCGCGTGAAAAACTGTTTTTT
.	TRBV7-2	TRBJ2-1	TRBD2	CASSLSSGAGVGFF	TGTGCCAGCAGCTTATCGAGCGGGGCCGGAGTAGGATTCTTC
.	TRBV28	TRBJ2-7	TRBD1	CASRPFRTGAGEQYF	TGTGCCAGCAGGCCCTTCCGGACAGGGGCGGGCGAGCAGTACTTC
.	TRBV5-5	TRBJ1-6	TRBD1	CASSRGQGDSPLHF	TGTGCCAGCAGCCGTGGACAGGGTGACTCACCCCTCCACTTT
.	TRBV28	TRBJ2-7	TRBD2	CASRTGTSGYEQYF	TGTGCCAGCAGAACCGGGACTAGCGGCTACGAGCAGTACTTC
.	TRBV4-2	TRBJ1-5	TRBD1	CASSQDRGHGQPQHF	TGTGCCAGCAGCCAAGACAGGGGGCACGGTCAGCCCCAGCATTTT
.	TRBV3-1/TRBV3-2	TRBJ2-6	.	CASSQDSASLRLVSGANVLTF	TGTGCCAGCAGCCAAGATTCGGCTAGTCTTAGACTGGTCTCTGGGGCCAACGTCCTGACTTTC
.	TRBV5-1	TRBJ2-7	.	CASSLVSGGSYEQYF	TGCGCCAGCAGCTTGGTTAGTGGGGGGAGTTACGAGCAGTACTTC
.	TRBV4-1	TRBJ2-7	.	CASSQETPYEQYF	TGCGCCAGCAGCCAAGAGACACCCTACGAGCAGTACTTC
.	TRBV7-2	TRBJ1-4	.	CASSLTLPVVGEKLFF	TGTGCCAGCAGCTTAACCCTCCCGGTAGTTGGTGAAAAACTGTTTTTT
.	TRBV5-4	TRBJ2-2	TRBD2	CASSWSGTNTGELFF	TGTGCCAGCAGCTGGAGCGGGACGAACACCGGGGAGCTGTTTTTT
once	TRBV7-2	TRBJ2-7	TRBD1	CASTLGTGALPYEQYF	TGTGCCAGCACCCTCGGAACAGGGGCCCTTCCCTACGAGCAGTACTTC
.	TRBV19	TRBJ1-4	TRBD1	CASRPDRGTNEKLFF	TGTGCCAGTAGGCCAGACAGGGGGACTAATGAAAAACTGTTTTTT
.	TRBV5-1	TRBJ2-2	.	CASSVGDRSTGELFF	TGCGCCAGCAGTGTCGGCGACAGATCGACCGGGGAGCTGTTTTTT
.	TRBV18	TRBJ2-7	TRBD1	CASSPPSGGGYEQYF	TGTGCCAGCTCACCACCTTCAGGGGGCGGGTACGAGCAGTACTTC
.	TRBV18	TRBJ1-1	.	CASSPPPQGGTEAFF	TGTGCCAGCTCACCACCCCCGCAGGGAGGCACTGAAGCTTTCTTT
.	TRBV2	TRBJ1-5	TRBD1	CASSGTGGFQPQHF	TGTGCCAGCTCCGGGACAGGGGGCTTTCAGCCCCAGCATTTT
.	TRBV10-3	TRBJ2-1	TRBD2	CAISEGLAGGFEQFF	TGTGCCATCAGTGAGGGACTAGCGGGAGGCTTTGAGCAGTTCTTC
.	TRBV5-4	TRBJ2-2	.	CASSTSGTSSGELFF	TGTGCCAGCAGCACCTCCGGGACTTCCTCCGGGGAGCTGTTTTTT
.	TRBV9	TRBJ1-1	.	CASSRDLNTEAFF	TGTGCCAGCAGTCGGGATCTGAACACTGAAGCTTTCTTT
few	TRBV6-4	TRBJ1-1	.	CASSEAPETEAFF	TGTGCCAGCAGTGAGGCCCCGGAGACTGAAGCTTTCTTT
few	TRBV6-4	TRBJ1-5	.	CASSAEGGQPQHF	TGTGCCAGCAGTGCGGAGGGAGGACAGCCCCAGCATTTT
.	TRBV3-1/TRBV3-2	TRBJ2-5	.	CASSPGLKQETQYF	TGTGCCAGCAGCCCTGGACTTAAACAAGAGACCCAGTACTTC
.	TRBV30	TRBJ2-7	TRBD1	CAWETQGAYEQYF	TGTGCCTGGGAAACCCAGGGGGCCTACGAGCAGTACTTC
.	TRBV11-2	TRBJ1-4	TRBD1	CASSFGTGIEKLFF	TGTGCCAGCAGCTTTGGGACAGGCATAGAAAAACTGTTTTTT
.	TRBV7-9	TRBJ2-7	.	CASSTPSQGPPYEQYF	TGTGCCAGCAGCACCCCATCGCAGGGCCCCCCCTACGAGCAGTACTTC
.	TRBV7-2	TRBJ2-7	TRBD2	CASSLKAGDYEQYF	TGTGCCAGCAGCTTAAAAGCGGGGGACTACGAGCAGTACTTC
.	TRBV5-1	TRBJ1-1	TRBD1	CASSVGQRGVEAFF	TGCGCCAGCAGCGTGGGACAGCGGGGGGTTGAAGCTTTCTTT
.	TRBV5-1	TRBJ1-4	.	CASSPQGTPNEKLFF	TGCGCCAGCAGCCCCCAGGGAACCCCTAATGAAAAACTGTTTTTT
few	TRBV30	TRBJ2-7	TRBD1	CAWSPNPGQGRHEQYF	TGTGCCTGGAGTCCTAATCCGGGACAGGGGAGACACGAGCAGTACTTC
.	TRBV13	TRBJ2-7	.	CASSSQGTYEQYF	TGTGCCAGCAGCTCTCAGGGTACCTACGAGCAGTACTTC
.	TRBV29-1	TRBJ1-6	.	CSVEDGGGRSPLHF	TGCAGCGTTGAAGATGGGGGGGGCCGGTCACCCCTCCACTTT
.	TRBV5-1	TRBJ2-5	TRBD2	CASSSWTSGLQETQYF	TGCGCCAGCAGCTCGTGGACTAGCGGCCTGCAAGAGACCCAGTACTTC
.	TRBV5-4	TRBJ1-3	.	CASSLRAGKGNTIYF	TGTGCCAGCAGCTTACGGGCAGGGAAGGGAAACACCATATATTTT
.	TRBV20-1	TRBJ1-2	.	CSAGGHLYGYTF	TGCAGTGCTGGTGGTCATTTGTATGGCTACACCTTC
.	TRBV20-1	TRBJ2-5	.	CSASGIKTQYF	TGCAGTGCTAGCGGGATAAAGACCCAGTACTTC
.	TRBV9	TRBJ1-2	.	CASSVKQGLGGYTF	TGTGCCAGCAGCGTAAAACAGGGTCTTGGCGGCTACACCTTC
few	TRBV10-3	TRBJ1-6	.	CATRRAGGGNSPLHF	TGTGCCACCCGTCGTGCTGGGGGAGGGAATTCACCCCTCCACTTT
.	TRBV2	TRBJ1-2	.	CASSVSSVGGYTF	TGTGCCAGCAGTGTAAGTTCCGTCGGGGGCTACACCTTC
.	TRBV7-3	TRBJ2-1	TRBD2	CASSPQGAGVGNEQFF	TGTGCCAGCAGCCCCCAGGGAGCGGGAGTGGGAAATGAGCAGTTCTTC
.	TRBV5-6	TRBJ1-1	.	CASSRYVNTEAFF	TGTGCCAGCAGCCGGTACGTGAACACTGAAGCTTTCTTT
.	TRBV30	TRBJ1-4	TRBD1	CAWSGTGVDEKLFF	TGTGCCTGGAGCGGGACAGGGGTGGATGAAAAACTGTTTTTT
.	TRBV7-3	TRBJ2-2	TRBD1	CASSAQGYGELFF	TGTGCCAGCAGCGCACAGGGGTACGGGGAGCTGTTTTTT
once	TRBV6-2/TRBV6-3	TRBJ1-5	.	CASSAPRRAGSQPQHF	TGTGCCAGCAGTGCCCCTAGGAGGGCAGGGAGTCAGCCCCAGCATTTT
.	TRBV18	TRBJ1-1	.	CASSPPLGRTEAFF	TGTGCCAGCTCACCACCGTTGGGGAGGACTGAAGCTTTCTTT
.	TRBV27	TRBJ2-7	.	CASSQTLRDSWSYEQYF	TGTGCCAGCAGCCAAACCCTCCGGGACTCATGGTCCTACGAGCAGTACTTC
.	TRBV29-1	TRBJ2-1	.	CSVRESSYNEQFF	TGCAGCGTTCGCGAAAGCTCCTACAATGAGCAGTTCTTC